A selection of T cell receptor beta chains follows, all from one sample in a study of beta chain features in type 1 diabetes. Profiling relied on immunoSEQ multiplex PCR, and the TCRdb table lists in-frame clones only, not all of them. Here the sample spans 970,000 or so clones, roughly 16% being singletons. The sample was naive CD4+ T cells from blood. The receptors here all came from a young woman in good health. Both conserved end residues are part of each CDR3. Each record gives: D gene, J gene, clone size, V gene, CDR3 DNA, CDR3 protein. A D gene is named only where the DNA matches it firmly. The size entry is marked missing in some rows and otherwise reads once, few, many or a size class.

D gene: TRBD1
J gene: TRBJ2-5
clone size: NA
V gene: TRBV2
CDR3 DNA: TGTGCCAGCCGGACAGGGGGCCAAGAGACCCAGTACTTC
CDR3 protein: CASRTGGQETQYF

D gene: NA
J gene: TRBJ2-3
clone size: NA
V gene: TRBV15
CDR3 DNA: TGTGCCACCAGCAGAGCGAGGGACACACGACGCACAGATACGCAGTATTTT
CDR3 protein: CATSRARDTRRTDTQYF

D gene: TRBD2
J gene: TRBJ2-5
clone size: NA
V gene: TRBV7-3
CDR3 DNA: TGTGCCAGCAGCTTACTGGGCCTAGCGGGTGGAGAGACCCAGTACTTC
CDR3 protein: CASSLLGLAGGETQYF

D gene: NA
J gene: TRBJ2-3
clone size: few
V gene: TRBV25-1
CDR3 DNA: TGTGCCAGCAGCAGGTCCACAGATACGCAGTATTTT
CDR3 protein: CASSRSTDTQYF

D gene: NA
J gene: TRBJ1-1
clone size: few
V gene: TRBV14
CDR3 DNA: TGTGCCAGCAGCCAAGAAGGCGGGTCGTATGAAGCTTTCTTT
CDR3 protein: CASSQEGGSYEAFF

D gene: TRBD1
J gene: TRBJ1-2
clone size: NA
V gene: TRBV10-3
CDR3 DNA: TGTGCCATCAGTGATACCTCGGGACAGGGACTCCTCTATGGCTACACCTTC
CDR3 protein: CAISDTSGQGLLYGYTF

D gene: NA
J gene: TRBJ2-7
clone size: few
V gene: TRBV28
CDR3 DNA: TGTGCCAGCAGTTTAACGGGGTTGTACTACGAGCAGTACTTC
CDR3 protein: CASSLTGLYYEQYF

D gene: NA
J gene: TRBJ1-2
clone size: NA
V gene: TRBV28
CDR3 DNA: TGTGCCAGCAGAGTCTCAGGGACAAGATATGGCTACACCTTC
CDR3 protein: CASRVSGTRYGYTF

D gene: TRBD2
J gene: TRBJ2-7
clone size: once
V gene: TRBV7-2
CDR3 DNA: TGTGCCAGCAGCCCAGCGGGACTACCCACCTACGAGCAGTACTTC
CDR3 protein: CASSPAGLPTYEQYF

D gene: TRBD1
J gene: TRBJ2-4
clone size: few
V gene: TRBV29-1
CDR3 DNA: TGCAGCGCCGCTGGACAGGGAAAAAACATTCAGTACTTC
CDR3 protein: CSAAGQGKNIQYF

D gene: NA
J gene: TRBJ2-1
clone size: NA
V gene: TRBV5-8
CDR3 DNA: TGTGCCAGCAGCTTCAGACTGTCGGCCCGCAATGAGCAGTTCTTC
CDR3 protein: CASSFRLSARNEQFF

D gene: TRBD2
J gene: TRBJ2-1
clone size: few
V gene: TRBV6-6
CDR3 DNA: TGTGCCAGCAGTTCACTAGCGTCCCGGAGCAATGAGCAGTTCTTC
CDR3 protein: CASSSLASRSNEQFF

D gene: NA
J gene: TRBJ2-7
clone size: few
V gene: TRBV11-2
CDR3 DNA: TGTGCCAGCAGCTTGGACGGGTACGAGCAGTACTTC
CDR3 protein: CASSLDGYEQYF

D gene: NA
J gene: TRBJ1-5
clone size: NA
V gene: TRBV4-2
CDR3 DNA: TGTGCCAGCAGCCAAGAATTCCTGCCCAAGGGCAATCAGCCCCAGCATTTT
CDR3 protein: CASSQEFLPKGNQPQHF

D gene: NA
J gene: TRBJ2-1
clone size: few
V gene: TRBV6-6
CDR3 DNA: TGTGCCAGCAGACACCCCTACAACGAGCAGTTCTTC
CDR3 protein: CASRHPYNEQFF

D gene: NA
J gene: TRBJ2-7
clone size: NA
V gene: TRBV28
CDR3 DNA: TGTGCCAGCACCGGGGGGGACAGCAAACTCCCCTACGAGCAGTACTTC
CDR3 protein: CASTGGDSKLPYEQYF

D gene: NA
J gene: TRBJ1-2
clone size: NA
V gene: TRBV5-4
CDR3 DNA: TGTGCCAGCAGCTTGGGTCAGGGACCTACTAACTATGGCTACACCTTC
CDR3 protein: CASSLGQGPTNYGYTF

D gene: NA
J gene: TRBJ1-1
clone size: few
V gene: TRBV7-8
CDR3 DNA: TGTGCCAGCAGCTTTTTGGGGCTCTTGAACACTGAAGCTTTCTTT
CDR3 protein: CASSFLGLLNTEAFF

D gene: TRBD1
J gene: TRBJ2-3
clone size: few
V gene: TRBV7-9
CDR3 DNA: TGTGCCAGCAGCTACCGAAGGGGGCCGGGGACAGATACGCAGTATTTT
CDR3 protein: CASSYRRGPGTDTQYF

D gene: TRBD2
J gene: TRBJ2-1
clone size: NA
V gene: TRBV7-2
CDR3 DNA: TGTGCCAGCAGCTTAGGGGGACTAGCGGGAGGGCTCTACAATGAGCAGTTCTTC
CDR3 protein: CASSLGGLAGGLYNEQFF

D gene: TRBD2
J gene: TRBJ2-1
clone size: few
V gene: TRBV7-2
CDR3 DNA: TGTGCCAGCAGCTTACTAGCGGGAGGGCCCAATGAGCAGTTCTTC
CDR3 protein: CASSLLAGGPNEQFF

D gene: TRBD2
J gene: TRBJ2-2
clone size: NA
V gene: TRBV4-2
CDR3 DNA: TGTGCCAGCAGCCGGGGGGGACTAGCGGGAGTAGTGGCCGGGGAGCTGTTTTTT
CDR3 protein: CASSRGGLAGVVAGELFF

D gene: NA
J gene: TRBJ2-7
clone size: few
V gene: TRBV9
CDR3 DNA: TGTGCCAGCAGCCCGACCTGGAGGGCCGCAGGACAAGGCGAGCAGTACTTC
CDR3 protein: CASSPTWRAAGQGEQYF

D gene: NA
J gene: TRBJ1-2
clone size: NA
V gene: TRBV28
CDR3 DNA: TGTGCCAGCAGATTAGAAATCCCCGGAAGGGGCTACACCTTC
CDR3 protein: CASRLEIPGRGYTF

D gene: TRBD2
J gene: TRBJ2-5
clone size: NA
V gene: TRBV7-6
CDR3 DNA: TGTGCCAGCAGCTCCCGGGGGGGGAGGCAAGAGACCCAGTACTTC
CDR3 protein: CASSSRGGRQETQYF

D gene: NA
J gene: TRBJ2-7
clone size: NA
V gene: TRBV29-1
CDR3 DNA: TGCAGCGTTCGAGAGGGGACCTACGAGCAGTACTTC
CDR3 protein: CSVREGTYEQYF

D gene: NA
J gene: TRBJ2-6
clone size: NA
V gene: TRBV4-1
CDR3 DNA: TGCGCCAGCAGCCAACCTACCCATGGGCGGACCAACGTCCTGACTTTC
CDR3 protein: CASSQPTHGRTNVLTF

D gene: NA
J gene: TRBJ2-1
clone size: NA
V gene: TRBV4-3
CDR3 DNA: TGCGCCAGCAGCCAAGGTCAGGCGTTCAATGAGCAGTTCTTC
CDR3 protein: CASSQGQAFNEQFF

D gene: NA
J gene: TRBJ2-1
clone size: NA
V gene: TRBV4-1
CDR3 DNA: TGCGCCAGCAGATACTACAATGAGCAGTTCTTC
CDR3 protein: CASRYYNEQFF

D gene: NA
J gene: TRBJ2-3
clone size: few
V gene: TRBV10-3
CDR3 DNA: TGTGCCATCAGTGAAACAGCTCTGAGCACAGATACGCAGTATTTT
CDR3 protein: CAISETALSTDTQYF

D gene: NA
J gene: TRBJ1-3
clone size: NA
V gene: TRBV7-9
CDR3 DNA: TGTGCCAGCAGCTTAGCGGGACGAGGAAACACCATATATTTT
CDR3 protein: CASSLAGRGNTIYF

D gene: NA
J gene: TRBJ2-3
clone size: NA
V gene: TRBV7-8
CDR3 DNA: TGTGCCAGCAGCCCAGCGAGGCTAGCAGCAGATACGCAGTATTTT
CDR3 protein: CASSPARLAADTQYF

D gene: TRBD2
J gene: TRBJ2-5
clone size: few
V gene: TRBV4-3
CDR3 DNA: TGCGCCAGCAGCCAAAATAGCGGGAGTGAGACCCAGTACTTC
CDR3 protein: CASSQNSGSETQYF

D gene: TRBD2
J gene: TRBJ2-5
clone size: few
V gene: TRBV7-6
CDR3 DNA: TGTGCCAGCAGCCGTCGCAGCGGGAGTGGCGTGGAGACCCAGTACTTC
CDR3 protein: CASSRRSGSGVETQYF

D gene: TRBD2
J gene: TRBJ2-5
clone size: few
V gene: TRBV7-9
CDR3 DNA: TGTGCCAGCAGCCGACTAGCGGGACCGGTGCGGACCCAGTACTTC
CDR3 protein: CASSRLAGPVRTQYF

D gene: NA
J gene: TRBJ1-1
clone size: NA
V gene: TRBV28
CDR3 DNA: TGTGCCAGCAGTCCTCCGGTTCGCGTGACTGAAGCTTTCTTT
CDR3 protein: CASSPPVRVTEAFF

D gene: TRBD1
J gene: TRBJ1-1
clone size: few
V gene: TRBV11-2
CDR3 DNA: TGTGCCAGCAGCTTGACAGGGCGCCTGAACACTGAAGCTTTCTTT
CDR3 protein: CASSLTGRLNTEAFF

D gene: TRBD2
J gene: TRBJ2-2
clone size: few
V gene: TRBV9
CDR3 DNA: TGTGCCAGCAGCGTAGGACTAGCGGGCGCCCCCGGGGAGCTGTTTTTT
CDR3 protein: CASSVGLAGAPGELFF